This TCR beta chain stems from a study of blood T cell repertoires in COVID-19. V lost 6 bases to trimming and J lost 6 bases, with 17 bases between them. This CDR3 spans 14 amino acids. From germline, CDR1 is ENHRY and CDR2 SYGVKD. Original processing notes: Estimates of nucleated cell counts were drawn from the amplification of reference gene primers. Data came from immunoSEQ multiplex PCR; TCRdb stores just in-frame clones and leaves some out. The DNA gave D and trimming, while V, J and clone size come from that table. The profile shows fewer than 45,000 clones, over 75% of them singletons. Material: peripheral blood. V is TRBV10-3 and J is TRBJ1-1, with D hard to call. The sequence was obtained from a man in his forties with active or convalescent COVID-19. The CDR3 reads CAISADLAEAEAFF. As DNA, the CDR3 is TGTGCCATCAGCGCGGACCTCGCGGAGGCTGAAGCTTTCTTT.